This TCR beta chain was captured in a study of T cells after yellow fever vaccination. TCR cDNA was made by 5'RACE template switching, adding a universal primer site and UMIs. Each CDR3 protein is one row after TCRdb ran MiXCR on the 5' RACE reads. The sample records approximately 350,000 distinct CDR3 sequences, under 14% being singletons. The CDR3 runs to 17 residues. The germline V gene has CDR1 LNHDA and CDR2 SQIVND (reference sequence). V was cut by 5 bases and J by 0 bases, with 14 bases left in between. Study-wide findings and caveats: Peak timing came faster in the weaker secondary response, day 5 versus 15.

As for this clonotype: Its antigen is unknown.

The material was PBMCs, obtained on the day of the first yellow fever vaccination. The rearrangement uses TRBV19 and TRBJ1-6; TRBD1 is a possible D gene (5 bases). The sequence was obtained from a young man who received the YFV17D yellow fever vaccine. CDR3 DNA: TGTGCCAGTAGTGTCCGGGACCAGAGCTCCTATAATTCACCCCTCCACTTT. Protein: CASSVRDQSSYNSPLHF.